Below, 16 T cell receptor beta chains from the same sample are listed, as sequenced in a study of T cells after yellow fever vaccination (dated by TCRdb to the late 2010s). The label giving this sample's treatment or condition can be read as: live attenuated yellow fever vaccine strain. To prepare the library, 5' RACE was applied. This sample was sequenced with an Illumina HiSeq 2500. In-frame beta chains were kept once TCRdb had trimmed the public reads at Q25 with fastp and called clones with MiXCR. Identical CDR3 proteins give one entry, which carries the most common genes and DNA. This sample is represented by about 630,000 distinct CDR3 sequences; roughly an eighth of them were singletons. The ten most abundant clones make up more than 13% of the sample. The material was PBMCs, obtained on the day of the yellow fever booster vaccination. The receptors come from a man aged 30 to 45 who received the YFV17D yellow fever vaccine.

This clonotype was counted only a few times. The CDR3 DNA follows: TGCAGTGCCCGCTTAGCGGGAGGTATGGATGAGCAGTTCTTC. It yields the protein CSARLAGGMDEQFF. V usage is TRBV20-1 and J usage is TRBJ2-1, with 10 bases matching TRBD2. V gave up 6 bases and J gave up 8 bases; unmatched junction bases: 10. This CDR3 spans 14 amino acids. Germline-derived CDR1 and CDR2 are DFQATT and SNEGSKA (reference sequence).

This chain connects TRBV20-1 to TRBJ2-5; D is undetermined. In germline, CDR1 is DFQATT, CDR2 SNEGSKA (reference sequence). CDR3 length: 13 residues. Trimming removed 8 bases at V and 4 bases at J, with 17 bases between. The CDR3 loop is CSYHTGLAETQYF. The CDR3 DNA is TGCAGTTACCACACCGGTTTAGCAGAGACCCAGTACTTC.

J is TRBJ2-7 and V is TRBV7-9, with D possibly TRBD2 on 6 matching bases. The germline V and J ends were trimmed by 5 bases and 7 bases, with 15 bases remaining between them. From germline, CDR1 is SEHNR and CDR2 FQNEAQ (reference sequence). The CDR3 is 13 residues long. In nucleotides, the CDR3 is TGTGCCAGCAGCCCAGGGACTCTGGGGGAGCAGTACTTC. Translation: CASSPGTLGEQYF.

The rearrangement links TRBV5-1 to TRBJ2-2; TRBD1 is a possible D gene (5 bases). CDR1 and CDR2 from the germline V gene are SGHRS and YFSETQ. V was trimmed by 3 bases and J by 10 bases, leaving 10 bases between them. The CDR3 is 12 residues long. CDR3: CASSYKGEELFF. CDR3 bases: TGCGCCAGCAGCTACAAAGGGGAGGAGCTGTTTTTT.

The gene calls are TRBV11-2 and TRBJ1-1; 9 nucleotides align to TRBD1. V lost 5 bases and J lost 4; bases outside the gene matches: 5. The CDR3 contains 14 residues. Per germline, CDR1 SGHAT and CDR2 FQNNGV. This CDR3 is CASSPRDRVTEAFF. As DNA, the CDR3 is TGTGCCAGCAGCCCCCGGGACAGGGTCACTGAAGCTTTCTTT.

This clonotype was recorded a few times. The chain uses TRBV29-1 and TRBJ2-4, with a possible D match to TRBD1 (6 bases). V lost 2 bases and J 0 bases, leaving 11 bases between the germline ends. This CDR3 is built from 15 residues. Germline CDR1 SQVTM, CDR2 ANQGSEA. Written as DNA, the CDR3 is TGCAGCGTTGAACAGGGACAACGAGCCAAAAACATTCAGTACTTC. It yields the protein CSVEQGQRAKNIQYF.

The CDR3 loop reads CASSLGVGQFYEQYF. The CDR3 DNA reads TGCGCCAGCAGCCTTGGGGTCGGACAGTTCTACGAGCAGTACTTC. The gene calls are TRBV5-1 and TRBJ2-7; tentatively, D is TRBD1 (6 bases). The germline V gene encodes CDR1 SGHRS and CDR2 YFSETQ. Trimming stripped 4 bases from V and 3 bases from J, with 17 bases between. This CDR3 comprises 15 residues.

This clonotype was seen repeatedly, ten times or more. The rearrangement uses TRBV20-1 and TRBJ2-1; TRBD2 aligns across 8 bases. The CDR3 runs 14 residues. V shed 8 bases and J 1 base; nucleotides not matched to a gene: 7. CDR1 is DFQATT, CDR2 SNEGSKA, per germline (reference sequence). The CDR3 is CSPTLAASYNEQFF. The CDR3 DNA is TGCAGTCCAACACTAGCGGCATCCTACAATGAGCAGTTCTTC.

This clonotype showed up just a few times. DNA of the CDR3: TGTGCCAGCAGTTACAGGGGGCAACCCCACTATGGCTACACCTTC. Protein: CASSYRGQPHYGYTF. The chain joins TRBV6-5 to TRBJ1-2, with 7 bases fitting TRBD1. The germline V gene encodes CDR1 MNHEY and CDR2 SVGAGI. The CDR3 spans 15 residues. The junction had 6 bases not matched to a gene; V was cut back by 2 bases and J by 3 bases.

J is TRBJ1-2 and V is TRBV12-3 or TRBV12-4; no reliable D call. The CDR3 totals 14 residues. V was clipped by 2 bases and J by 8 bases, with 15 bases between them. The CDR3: CASSLSPRREGYTF. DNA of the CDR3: TGTGCCAGCAGTTTATCCCCGAGGAGGGAGGGCTACACCTTC.

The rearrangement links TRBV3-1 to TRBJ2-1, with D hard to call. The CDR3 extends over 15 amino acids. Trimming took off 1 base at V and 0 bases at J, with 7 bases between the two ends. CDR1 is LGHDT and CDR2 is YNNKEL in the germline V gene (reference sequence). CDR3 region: CASSQGTRSYNEQFF. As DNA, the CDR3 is TGTGCCAGCAGCCAAGGGACGCGCTCCTACAATGAGCAGTTCTTC.

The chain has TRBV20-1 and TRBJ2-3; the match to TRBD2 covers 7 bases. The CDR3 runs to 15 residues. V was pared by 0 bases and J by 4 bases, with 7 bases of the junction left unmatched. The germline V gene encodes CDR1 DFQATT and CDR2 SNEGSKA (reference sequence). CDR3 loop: CSARDRRESADTQYF. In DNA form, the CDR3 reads TGCAGTGCTAGAGATAGGCGGGAGAGCGCAGATACGCAGTATTTT.

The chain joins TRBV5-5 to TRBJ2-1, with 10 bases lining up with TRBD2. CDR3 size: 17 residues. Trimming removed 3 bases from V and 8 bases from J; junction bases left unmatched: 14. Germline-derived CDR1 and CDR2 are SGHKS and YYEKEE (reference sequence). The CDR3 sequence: CASSSYTSGRAGYEQFF. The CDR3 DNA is TGTGCCAGCAGCTCCTATACAAGCGGGAGGGCCGGGTATGAGCAGTTCTTC.

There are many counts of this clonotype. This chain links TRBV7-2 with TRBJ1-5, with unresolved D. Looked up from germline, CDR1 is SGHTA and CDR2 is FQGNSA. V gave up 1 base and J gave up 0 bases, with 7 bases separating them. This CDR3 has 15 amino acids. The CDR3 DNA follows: TGTGCCAGCAGCTTAGGGGGAAATAGCAATCAGCCCCAGCATTTT. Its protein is CASSLGGNSNQPQHF.

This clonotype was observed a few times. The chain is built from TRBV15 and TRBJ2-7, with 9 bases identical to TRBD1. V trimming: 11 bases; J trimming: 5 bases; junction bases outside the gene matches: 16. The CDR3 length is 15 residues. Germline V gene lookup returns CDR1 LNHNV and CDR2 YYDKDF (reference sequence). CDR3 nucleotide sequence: TGTGCCTCCCTGTCAGGACAGGGGACTTTTCACGAGCAGTACTTC. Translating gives CASLSGQGTFHEQYF.

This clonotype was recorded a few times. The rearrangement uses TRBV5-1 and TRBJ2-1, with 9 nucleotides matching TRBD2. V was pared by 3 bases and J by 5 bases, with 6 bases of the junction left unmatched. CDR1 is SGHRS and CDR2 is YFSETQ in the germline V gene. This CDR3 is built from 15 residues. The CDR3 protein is CASSYGLARDNEQFF. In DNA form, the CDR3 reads TGCGCCAGCAGCTACGGACTAGCGAGGGACAATGAGCAGTTCTTC.